The entry that follows covers one TCR beta chain sequence. The junction departs from the called germline gene at one end, perhaps through a read error. This sample is drawn from a study of blood T cell repertoires in COVID-19. The overall study: Italy, Spain and the United States were the sources of the convalescent and acute COVID-19 samples. PBMCs, B-cell-depleted T cells, or T cells were the source of the cDNA or gDNA that made up the material.

TCRdb's table, derived via immunoSEQ multiplex PCR, lists solely in-frame clones and lacks some. This sample has 120,000 or so clones, with roughly 91% found just once. Per germline, CDR1 SEHNR and CDR2 FQNEAQ (reference sequence). The CDR3 consists of 12 residues. This chain uses TRBV7-9 with TRBJ2-1; D unresolved. The sequence was obtained from a woman between 45 and 65 years old with acute or convalescent COVID-19. The sequenced sample consisted of peripheral blood. CDR3 sequence reads: CASSIAAHEQFF. The CDR3 DNA follows: TGTGCCAGCAGCATAGCAGCCCATGAGCAGTTCTTC.